A selection of T cell receptor beta chains follows, all from one sample in a study of breast tumors, draining lymph nodes, adjacent tissues. TCRdb itself ran the multiplex PCR reads through MiXCR, one entry per CDR3 protein. Counted here are about 230,000 distinct CDR3 sequences, 32% occurring once; the ten biggest clones make up roughly 1.3%. The sequencing input was axillary lymph node tissue. The receptors derive from a female donor with breast cancer. Some clones in this sample may be carry-over from other donors' samples. The CDR3 runs from the conserved cysteine through the conserved F or W. D genes are given only for firm matches. Rows may omit the clone size; those that give it use once, few, many or a size class.

once | TRBJ2-3 | TRBV29-1 | TRBD2 | CSVAAPGGGTPYF | TGCAGCGTAGCGGCCCCGGGCGGGGGTACCCCGTATTTT
NA | TRBJ1-4 | TRBV19 | NA | CANSTTAITNEKLFF | TGCGCCAATAGTACGACAGCGATAACTAATGAAAAACTGTTTTTT
once | TRBJ2-1 | TRBV9 | TRBD2 | CASSNAGGLYNEQFF | TGTGCCAGCAGCAATGCGGGAGGTTTGTACAATGAGCAGTTCTTC
once | TRBJ2-5 | TRBV15 | TRBD1 | CATSRAGTGKVSTQYF | TGTGCCACCAGCAGAGCCGGGACAGGGAAAGTTTCGACCCAGTACTTC
NA | TRBJ2-5 | TRBV6-5 | TRBD2 | CASRGLGKETQYF | TGTGCCAGCAGGGGACTAGGGAAAGAGACCCAGTACTTC
NA | TRBJ1-3 | TRBV6-6 | NA | CASNNAGNTIYF | TGTGCCAGCAATAATGCTGGAAACACCATATATTTT
many | TRBJ1-2 | TRBV2 | NA | CASSGRTVPTNYGYTF | TGTGCCAGCAGTGGTCGGACAGTTCCCACTAACTATGGCTACACCTTC
many | TRBJ2-1 | TRBV19 | TRBD1 | CASSPTADRYNEQFF | TGTGCCAGTAGCCCGACCGCGGACAGGTACAATGAGCAGTTCTTC
many | TRBJ2-7 | TRBV6-5 | NA | CASSYGPRGYEQYF | TGTGCCAGCAGTTACGGCCCTCGGGGATACGAGCAGTACTTC
many | TRBJ2-1 | TRBV7-8 | TRBD2 | CASSQAGGGFNEQFF | TGTGCCAGCAGCCAAGCGGGAGGGGGTTTCAATGAGCAGTTCTTC
few | TRBJ1-6 | TRBV5-1 | NA | CASSLAQSRNSPLHF | TGCGCCAGCAGCTTGGCGCAGAGCAGGAATTCACCCCTCCACTTT
many | TRBJ2-7 | TRBV6-6 | NA | CASKKGDGSYEQYF | TGTGCCAGCAAAAAGGGGGACGGCTCCTACGAGCAGTACTTC
many | TRBJ2-1 | TRBV11-3 | NA | CASSLVFMDEQFF | TGTGCCAGCAGCTTAGTTTTTATGGATGAGCAGTTCTTC
many | TRBJ1-5 | TRBV15 | TRBD1 | CATSFDREGNQPQHF | TGTGCCACCAGCTTCGACAGGGAAGGCAATCAGCCCCAGCATTTT
NA | TRBJ2-1 | TRBV10-2 | NA | CASSDSGPTYNEQFF | TGCGCCAGCAGTGACAGCGGTCCTACCTACAATGAGCAGTTCTTC
many | TRBJ1-3 | TRBV5-6 | TRBD1 | CASSGDRDDGGNTIYF | TGTGCCAGCAGCGGGGACAGGGACGATGGCGGAAACACCATATATTTT